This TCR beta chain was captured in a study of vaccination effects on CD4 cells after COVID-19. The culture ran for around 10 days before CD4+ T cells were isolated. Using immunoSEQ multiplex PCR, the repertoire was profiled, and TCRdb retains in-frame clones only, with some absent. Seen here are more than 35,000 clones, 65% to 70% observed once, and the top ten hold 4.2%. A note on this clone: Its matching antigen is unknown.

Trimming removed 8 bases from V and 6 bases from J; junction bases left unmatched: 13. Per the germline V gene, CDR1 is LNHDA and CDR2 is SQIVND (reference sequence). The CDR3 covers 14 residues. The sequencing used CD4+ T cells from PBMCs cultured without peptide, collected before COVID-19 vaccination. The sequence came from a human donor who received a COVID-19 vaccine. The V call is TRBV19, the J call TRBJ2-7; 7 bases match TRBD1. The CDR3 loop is CASGLRQGEGEQYF. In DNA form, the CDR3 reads TGTGCCAGTGGTCTTAGGCAGGGGGAAGGCGAGCAGTACTTC.